This T cell receptor beta chain is from a study of blood T cells in healthy people across ages. Study information: Capturing about one barcoded beta molecule per two T cells was achieved by template switching. Study-level results: As naive T cell percentage varied, TCR beta diversity correlated strongly with it.

As regards this clonotype: What it binds is not known. One end of the junction fails to match germline, which may point to a read error.

A J-beta primer mix and a sample-barcoded 5' primer were used in a second PCR of roughly 7 to 12 cycles. A single record per CDR3 protein comes from TCRdb applying MiXCR to the 5' RACE reads. The table lists hundreds of thousands of distinct CDR3 sequences, approximately 30% of them singletons. The source of this sequence is a woman aged 80 or over in good health. Sequenced input: blood.

The chain's CDR3 is CVSSSGGNTEAFF. In DNA, the CDR3 is TGCGTCAGCAGCTCGGGGGGGAACACTGAAGCTTTCTTT. The chain couples TRBV5-1 to TRBJ1-1; D is perhaps TRBD1 (5 bases). Germline lookup yields CDR1 SGHRS and CDR2 YFSETQ. CDR3 length equals 13 residues.